The present TCR beta chain was sequenced within a study of blood T cells in healthy people across ages. This clonotype was seen a handful of times. Its cognate antigen is unknown. Study results and limitations: In older individuals, TCR beta diversity per million T cells was lower, falling roughly linearly with age. Naive and antigen-experienced cells were not separated, limiting conclusive comparison.

PCR was performed a second time for about 7 to 11 cycles using a sample-barcoded 5' primer and a J-beta primer mix. At least 2.5 million CDR3-containing paired-end reads were obtained per sample. Via MiXCR, TCRdb re-called the 5' RACE reads, giving one row per CDR3 protein. Here the sample spans around 710,000 distinct CDR3 sequences, roughly 43% being singletons. The CDR3 consists of 15 residues. Germline CDR1 LGHNA, CDR2 YSLEER. The V end lost 5 bases, the J end lost 0 bases, and 14 bases lay between the germline ends. The study isolated at least 6.5 million PBMCs from each sample. The TCR originated in a woman in her sixties in good health. The chain joins TRBV4-3 to TRBJ2-7; D call uncertain. The sequencing input was blood. In nucleotides, the CDR3 is TGCGCCAGCAGCGTGGGCTCAGGCGACTCCTACGAGCAGTACTTC. Amino acid sequence: CASSVGSGDSYEQYF.